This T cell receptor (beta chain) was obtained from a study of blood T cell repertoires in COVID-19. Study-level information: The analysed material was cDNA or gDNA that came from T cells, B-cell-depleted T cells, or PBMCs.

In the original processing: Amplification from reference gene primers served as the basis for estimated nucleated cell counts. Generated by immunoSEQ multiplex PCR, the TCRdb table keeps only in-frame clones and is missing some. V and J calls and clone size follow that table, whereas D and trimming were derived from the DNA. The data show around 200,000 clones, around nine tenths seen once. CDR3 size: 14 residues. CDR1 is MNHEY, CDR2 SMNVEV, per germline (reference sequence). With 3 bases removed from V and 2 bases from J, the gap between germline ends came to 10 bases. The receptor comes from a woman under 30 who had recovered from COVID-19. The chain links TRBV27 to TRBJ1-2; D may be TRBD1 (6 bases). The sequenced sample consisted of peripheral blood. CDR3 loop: CASSFGGRNYGYTF. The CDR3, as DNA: TGTGCCAGCAGTTTCGGGGGGCGCAACTATGGCTACACCTTC.